The 23 T cell receptor beta chains in this list originate from one sample, sequenced in a study of blood T cell repertoires in COVID-19. Data came from immunoSEQ multiplex PCR; TCRdb stores just in-frame clones and leaves some out. This table has some 240,000 clones, almost 85% appearing once. The sample comprised peripheral blood. The origin of the receptors is a woman between 65 and 79 years old with COVID-19, enrolled during active disease.

The J gene is TRBJ2-2, the V gene TRBV9, with 8 bases aligning to TRBD1. CDR3 size: 14 residues. Germline V CDR1 and CDR2: SGDLS, YYNGEE. J was trimmed by 1 base and V by 7 bases; bases with no gene match: 3. This chain's CDR3 is CASRTGQNTGELFF. DNA of the CDR3: TGTGCCAGCCGGACAGGGCAGAACACCGGGGAGCTGTTTTTT.

This clone was counted between two and nine times. V is TRBV21-1 and J is TRBJ1-2; TRBD1 is the table's D call, not checked against the DNA. TRBV21-1 counts as a pseudogene. CDR3 length: 12 amino acids. The DNA of the CDR3 is TGTGCCAGCAGTCCTCCAGTTTATGGCTACACCTTC. Translated: CASSPPVYGYTF.

The chain employs TRBV6-2 or TRBV6-3 and TRBJ1-1, with TRBD1 identical over 7 bases. Germline assignment: CDR1 MNHEY and CDR2 SVGEGT. V lost 2 bases and J lost 2; bases outside the gene matches: 5. The CDR3 is made up of 15 amino acids. CDR3 DNA sequence: TGTGCCAGCAGTTACCTGACAGGGACCAACACTGAAGCTTTCTTT. Translating gives CASSYLTGTNTEAFF.

This sequence joins TRBV12-5 and TRBJ2-2, with 8 bases identical to TRBD1. The CDR3 contains 15 residues. The trim removed 7 bases at V and 4 bases at J, leaving 8 bases unmatched. Germline CDR1 reads LGHNT; CDR2 reads FRNRAP. CDR3 region: CASAQGARGTGELFF. CDR3 in DNA: TGTGCTAGTGCCCAGGGGGCGCGTGGCACCGGGGAGCTGTTTTTT.

This chain links TRBV3-1 (or the pseudogene TRBV3-2) with TRBJ2-7; D ambiguous. Trimming removed 5 bases at V and 1 base at J, with 15 bases between. CDR3 length: 15 residues. In germline, CDR1 is LGHDT, CDR2 YNNKEL (reference sequence). CDR3 sequence reads: CASSTLGYRSYEQYF. In nucleotides, the CDR3 is TGTGCCAGCAGCACATTGGGCTATCGTTCCTACGAGCAGTACTTC.

V and J are TRBV11-2 and TRBJ2-7; 8 nucleotides agree with TRBD1. V lost 5 bases to trimming and J lost 2 bases; unmatched junction nucleotides: 8. The CDR3 is made up of 15 amino acids. Looked up from germline, CDR1 is SGHAT and CDR2 is FQNNGV. Here the CDR3 DNA reads TGTGCCAGCAGCAACACAGGGGGTAGTCCCTACGAGCAGTACTTC. This codes for CASSNTGGSPYEQYF.

The chain couples TRBV19 to TRBJ1-5; 8 bases line up with TRBD1. Trimming removed 7 bases from V and 2 bases from J; junction bases left unmatched: 4. The V gene's germline CDR1 is LNHDA and CDR2 SQIVND (reference sequence). The CDR3 runs to 14 residues. In DNA, the CDR3 is TGTGCCAGTAATGACAGGGGCGGCAATCAGCCCCAGCATTTT. It specifies CASNDRGGNQPQHF.

The rearrangement uses TRBV3-1 (or the pseudogene TRBV3-2) and TRBJ1-3; no clear D. V dropped 1 base and J dropped 3 bases, with 4 bases sitting between them. The CDR3 is made up of 13 amino acids. Germline V gene data show CDR1 as LGHDT and CDR2 as YNNKEL (reference sequence). Written as DNA, the CDR3 is TGTGCCAGCAGCCAAGGAGTTGGAAACACCATATATTTT. Translation: CASSQGVGNTIYF.

J is TRBJ1-1 and V is TRBV18; 8 bases line up with TRBD1. In germline, CDR1 is KGHSH, CDR2 LQKENI. The V gene end was trimmed by 3 bases and the J gene end by 0 bases; junction bases not matched to a gene: 6. The CDR3 runs 16 residues. The CDR3, as DNA: TGTGCCAGCTCACCGGCAGGGGGCGGGTTGAACACTGAAGCTTTCTTT. Its protein is CASSPAGGGLNTEAFF.

The chain employs TRBV6-6 and TRBJ1-4; 12 nucleotides line up with TRBD1. Germline-derived CDR1 and CDR2 are MNHNY and SVGAGI (reference sequence). The CDR3 length is 17 residues. The ends lost 5 bases at V and 6 bases at J; junction bases unmatched: 10. Here the CDR3 reads CASSHRDRGLKHEKLFF. For the CDR3, the DNA is TGTGCCAGCAGTCACCGGGACAGGGGGCTGAAGCATGAAAAACTGTTTTTT.

The chain combines TRBV7-2 with TRBJ2-3; 7 bases are a match to TRBD1. Trimming removed 3 bases from V and 0 bases from J; junction bases left unmatched: 3. There are 15 residues in the CDR3. The germline V gene has CDR1 SGHTA and CDR2 FQGNSA. This chain's CDR3 is CASSLGTASTDTQYF. DNA of the CDR3: TGTGCCAGCAGCTTGGGGACAGCAAGCACAGATACGCAGTATTTT.

The CDR3 bases are TGTGCCAGTAGTATGGGACCCCCCGGGACAGGATCATACGAGCAGTACTTC. It encodes CASSMGPPGTGSYEQYF. The rearrangement joins TRBV19 to TRBJ2-7; TRBD1 agrees at 8 bases. After removal of 3 bases from V and 4 bases from J, the junction contained 14 bases not matched to a gene. The germline gives CDR1 LNHDA, CDR2 SQIVND (reference sequence). This CDR3 contains 17 residues.

V is TRBV5-1 and J is TRBJ2-1; D may be TRBD1 (5 bases). Trimming removed 0 bases from V and 5 bases from J, with 15 bases in between. The CDR3 spans 16 residues. Germline V gene data show CDR1 as SGHRS and CDR2 as YFSETQ. The CDR3 region has the DNA TGCGCCAGCAGCTTGGAAAGGGGCCGTGGAAACAATGAGCAGTTCTTC. Amino acid sequence: CASSLERGRGNNEQFF.

V gene TRBV6-5 combines with J gene TRBJ1-1; 9 nucleotides agree with TRBD1. The germline gives CDR1 MNHEY, CDR2 SVGAGI. After removal of 6 bases from V and 5 bases from J, the junction contained 10 bases not matched to a gene. This CDR3 has 15 amino acids. CDR3 sequence (DNA): TGTGCCAGCAGGCCCCACAGGGGGCTGGAGACTGAAGCTTTCTTT. Translated, it gives CASRPHRGLETEAFF.

The chain employs TRBV7-2 and TRBJ2-7; D perhaps matches TRBD2 (6 bases). The germline V gene has CDR1 SGHTA and CDR2 FQGNSA. V was trimmed by 1 base and J by 3 bases, leaving 10 bases between them. CDR3 length: 14 residues. This CDR3 is CASSLGTSSYEQYF. In DNA, the CDR3 is TGTGCCAGCAGCTTAGGAACTAGCAGCTACGAGCAGTACTTC.

In DNA form, the CDR3 reads TGTGCCAGCAGTGAAGCGCTTCCTTACAGGGGAGGCCTCTATGGCTACACCTTC. The encoded protein is CASSEALPYRGGLYGYTF. The rearrangement joins TRBV2 to TRBJ1-2, with 7 bases that match TRBD1. Germline V CDR1 and CDR2: SNHLY, FYNNEI. J gave up 4 bases and V 0 bases, and 14 bases lay outside the gene matches. CDR3 length equals 18 residues. The full variable domain, rest sourced from reference TRBV2 and TRBJ1-2, is EPEVTQTPSHQVTQMGQEVILRCVPISNHLYFYWYRQILGQKVEFLVSFYNNEISEKSEIFDDQFSVERPDGSNFTLKIRSTKLEDSAMYFCASSEALPYRGGLYGYTFGSGTRLTVV.

The genes are TRBV11-3 and TRBJ1-3; D is ambiguous. Germline CDR1 reads SGHNT; CDR2 reads YENEEA. V was shortened by 5 bases and J by 0 bases, with 8 bases between the two germline ends. The CDR3 consists of 14 residues. The CDR3 DNA sequence: TGTGCCAGCAGCCCGCGGGACTCTGGAAACACCATATATTTT. This gives the protein CASSPRDSGNTIYF.

The sample holds one count of this clone. The rearrangement uses TRBV19 and TRBJ1-3; D is ambiguous. The CDR3 spans 15 residues. V was shortened by 3 bases and J by 0 bases, with 9 bases between the two germline ends. Germline lookup yields CDR1 LNHDA and CDR2 SQIVND (reference sequence). The CDR3 sequence is CASSILVYSGNTIYF. CDR3 bases: TGTGCCAGTAGTATTCTTGTTTACTCTGGAAACACCATATATTTT.

The V gene is TRBV7-8, the J gene TRBJ2-5; 12 nucleotides agree with TRBD2. The CDR3 is 15 residues long. V gave up 1 base and J gave up 5 bases; unmatched junction bases: 2. Germline V lookup: CDR1 SGHVS, CDR2 FQNEAQ. The CDR3 bases are TGTGCCAGCAGCTTAGGGGGGACTAGCGGGGAGACCCAGTACTTC. Protein product: CASSLGGTSGETQYF.

V is TRBV15 and J is TRBJ1-2; 9 nucleotides align to TRBD1. J lost 2 bases, V lost 5 bases, and 6 bases had no gene match. Germline lookup yields CDR1 LNHNV and CDR2 YYDKDF (reference sequence). This CDR3 is built from 15 residues. CDR3 DNA sequence: TGTGCCACCAGCGCGGACAGGGGTCGAAACTATGGCTACACCTTC. It specifies CATSADRGRNYGYTF.

The chain employs TRBV19 and TRBJ1-5; D unresolved. In germline, CDR1 is LNHDA, CDR2 SQIVND (reference sequence). V lost 6 bases, J lost 6 bases, and 15 bases lay in between. The CDR3 totals 14 residues. CDR3 nucleotides: TGTGCCAGTAGCCGGGGAGCTAGGGTTCAGCCCCAGCATTTT. Translation: CASSRGARVQPQHF.

This chain uses TRBV5-4 with TRBJ2-6, with a weak D call TRBD1 (5 bases). V lost 4 bases, J lost 1 base, and 9 bases lay in between. The length of the CDR3 is 15 residues. The germline V gene encodes CDR1 SGHNT and CDR2 YYREEE (reference sequence). The CDR3 DNA reads TGTGCCAGCAGCACTCAGGGTTCTGGGGCCAACGTCCTGACTTTC. This translates into CASSTQGSGANVLTF.

The chain recombines TRBV12-3 or TRBV12-4 with TRBJ2-7; D not resolved. V dropped 2 bases and J dropped 6 bases, with 11 bases sitting between them. The CDR3 has 13 amino acids. CDR3 sequence (DNA): TGTGCCAGCAGTTTATTTTCCCCGGGCGAGCAGTACTTC. This sequence encodes CASSLFSPGEQYF.